A single sample is the source of the 19 T cell receptor beta chains below, sequenced in a study of regulatory T cells in long-lasting Graves disease. Arm-PCR of CDR3 regions and iRepertoire HTBI primers were the basis on which TCR beta libraries were built. TCRdb independently ran MiXCR on the multiplex PCR reads; one entry per CDR3 protein. The profile shows about 540,000 distinct CDR3 sequences, about 14% of them singletons. Time point of the sample: newly diagnosed GD, antithyroid drugs for less than 3 months. Researchers made the TCR library from RNA that was extracted from PBMCs. This sample was also put to use in a study of T cells in Graves' hyperthyroidism and ophthalmopathy.

This specimen was peripheral blood mononuclear cells (PBMCs), taken at new diagnosis, from a patient treated with antithyroid drugs. The receptor set was obtained from a man in his thirties or forties with Graves disease.

The gene calls are TRBV25-1 and TRBJ2-7; TRBD1 aligns across 9 bases. The trim removed 1 base at V and 1 base at J, leaving 2 bases unmatched. This CDR3 region has 15 residues. Germline V gene data show CDR1 as MGHDK and CDR2 as SYGVNS. CDR3 coding DNA: TGTGCCAGCAGTGAATGGGGGACAGGGTCCTACGAGCAGTACTTC. It encodes CASSEWGTGSYEQYF.

Worth noting for this clonotype: Relative to the germline gene, one junction end is altered; a read error may explain this. The rearrangement uses TRBV7-8 and TRBJ2-5; 8 bases match TRBD2. Germline V CDR1 and CDR2: SGHVS, FQNEAQ. This CDR3 comprises 16 residues. This CDR3 is CASSLARVAGYQTQYF. CDR3 DNA sequence: TGTGCCAGCAGCCTAGCCCGGGTAGCGGGATACCAGACCCAGTACTTC.

J is TRBJ2-5 and V is TRBV5-6; 7 bases are a match to TRBD2. The CDR3 loop spans 15 amino acids. The germline V gene encodes CDR1 SGHDT and CDR2 YYEEEE. The V segment lost 8 bases and the J segment 4 bases; nucleotides outside the gene matches: 14. The CDR3 here is CARDLSGIWGETQYF. The CDR3 region has the DNA TGTGCCAGAGATTTGAGCGGGATCTGGGGAGAGACCCAGTACTTC.

This clonotype has more than one count but fewer than ten. This chain joins TRBV14 and TRBJ2-7, with D perhaps matching TRBD2 (6 bases). V lost 4 bases, J lost 3 bases, and 22 bases lay in between. This CDR3 has 17 residues. CDR1 is SGHDN, CDR2 FVKESK, per germline. Written as DNA, the CDR3 is TGTGCCAGCAGCCCTCAACCCCCTATCTGGGGGGTCTACGAGCAGTACTTC. This gives the protein CASSPQPPIWGVYEQYF.

This clonotype was counted at least ten times. The chain has TRBV6-5 and TRBJ2-5; 8 nucleotides agree with TRBD1. The germline CDR1 and CDR2 sequences are MNHEY and SVGAGI. CDR3 length: 14 residues. Trimming at V came to 2 bases and at J to 1 base, leaving 0 bases not matched to a gene. DNA of the CDR3: TGTGCCAGCAGTTACGGACAGGGCCAAGAGACCCAGTACTTC. It codes for CASSYGQGQETQYF.

Ten or more counts support this clonotype. The chain couples TRBV12-3 or TRBV12-4 to TRBJ2-2, with D perhaps matching TRBD2 (6 bases). The V end lost 6 bases, the J end lost 5 bases, and 7 bases lay between the germline ends. The CDR3 is made up of 12 amino acids. CDR3 protein: CASSGGTGELFF. In DNA, the CDR3 is TGTGCCAGCAGCGGGGGTACCGGGGAGCTGTTTTTT.

The V call is TRBV12-3 or TRBV12-4, the J call TRBJ2-7; 9 bases align to TRBD2. After removal of 6 bases from V and 7 bases from J, the junction contained 13 bases not matched to a gene. The CDR3 length is 15 residues. CDR3 loop: CASSPTGLAYNEQYF. CDR3 sequence (DNA): TGTGCCAGCAGCCCCACGGGACTAGCCTACAATGAGCAGTACTTC.

This clonotype was counted once. This sequence joins TRBV7-2 and TRBJ2-5; D is uncertain. The V end was cut by 4 bases, the J end by 3 bases, with 12 bases between. CDR1 is SGHTA, CDR2 FQGNSA, per germline. CDR3 length equals 14 residues. The CDR3 region is CASSSPVREETQYF. The CDR3 DNA is TGTGCCAGCAGCTCCCCAGTCCGTGAAGAGACCCAGTACTTC.

This clonotype appeared many times. The rearrangement links TRBV12-3 or TRBV12-4 to TRBJ1-2, with D perhaps TRBD1 (6 bases). The CDR3 spans 12 residues. Trimming removed 6 bases at V and 8 bases at J, with 13 bases between. The CDR3 nucleotides are TGTGCCAGCAGCAGGACAGAGGACGGCTACACCTTC. This codes for CASSRTEDGYTF.

The sample holds many counts of this clonotype. The chain links TRBV7-9 to TRBJ1-4; perhaps TRBD1 as D (5 bases). The CDR3 spans 13 residues. Trimming stripped 1 base from V and 12 bases from J, with 12 bases between. Per germline, CDR1 SEHNR and CDR2 FQNEAQ (reference sequence). The CDR3 spells CASSLGGQAQLFF. The CDR3 DNA is TGTGCCAGCAGCTTAGGCGGACAAGCGCAACTGTTTTTT.

The J gene is TRBJ2-1, the V gene TRBV29-1; the match to TRBD1 covers 7 bases. The CDR3 has 15 amino acids. Unmatched junction bases numbered 15, after V lost 4 bases and J lost 9 bases. Germline V gene lookup returns CDR1 SQVTM and CDR2 ANQGSEA. The CDR3 coding sequence is TGCAGCGTTGGAGGGACAGTATCCCCCCCCCGTGAGCAGTTCTTC. Residues: CSVGGTVSPPREQFF.

This clonotype was counted ten times or more. V usage is TRBV11-2 and J usage is TRBJ2-3; D not resolved. The germline V gene encodes CDR1 SGHAT and CDR2 FQNNGV. CDR3 length: 13 amino acids. Trimming removed 6 bases at V and 1 base at J, with 8 bases between. CDR3 sequence: CASRLLGTDTQYF. The CDR3 DNA is TGTGCCAGCAGGCTCCTAGGCACAGATACGCAGTATTTT.

This clonotype was detected a few times. V is TRBV11-1 and J is TRBJ1-4; a weak D match, TRBD1 (5 bases). V gave up 5 bases and J gave up 8 bases, with 18 bases separating them. Germline CDR1 and CDR2: SGHAT and FQDESV (reference sequence). The length of the CDR3 is 15 residues. CDR3: CASSASGTSGEKLFF. CDR3 nucleotides: TGTGCCAGCAGCGCGTCAGGGACCTCGGGGGAAAAACTGTTTTTT.

This clonotype was detected only a few times. The chain couples TRBV28 to TRBJ2-6; 11 nucleotides align to TRBD2. The ends lost 5 bases at V and 4 bases at J; junction bases unmatched: 16. The CDR3 spans 20 residues. The germline V gene has CDR1 MDHEN and CDR2 SYDVKM. The CDR3 sequence is CASSNLLAGGLPSGANVLTF. Written as DNA, the CDR3 is TGTGCCAGCAGTAACCTGCTAGCGGGAGGTCTCCCTTCCGGGGCCAACGTCCTGACTTTC.

There are a few counts of this clonotype. This chain joins TRBV24-1 and TRBJ2-6, with 8 bases that match TRBD1. The CDR3 contains 16 residues. Germline V CDR1 and CDR2: KGHDR, SFDVKD. V was pared by 9 bases and J by 0 bases, with 6 bases of the junction left unmatched. CDR3 sequence (DNA): TGTGCCACCTCGGACAGGGCATCCTCTGGGGCCAACGTCCTGACTTTC. Translation: CATSDRASSGANVLTF.

This clonotype was seen ten or more times. J is TRBJ2-5 and V is TRBV5-1, with TRBD2 matching over 9 bases. CDR1 SGHRS and CDR2 YFSETQ come from the germline V gene. V lost 3 bases, J lost 3 bases, and 3 bases stayed unmatched. This CDR3 has 14 residues. CDR3: CASSYRLAEETQYF. DNA for the CDR3: TGCGCCAGCAGCTATCGACTAGCGGAAGAGACCCAGTACTTC.

The table lists this clonotype with many counts. J is TRBJ1-1 and V is TRBV3-1; D is ambiguous. This CDR3 comprises 14 residues. With 0 bases removed from V and 3 bases from J, the gap between germline ends came to 8 bases. Germline loops: CDR1 LGHDT, CDR2 YNNKEL (reference sequence). Here the CDR3 reads CASSQEGSYTEAFF. DNA for the CDR3: TGTGCCAGCAGCCAAGAGGGTAGTTACACTGAAGCTTTCTTT. The variable domain in full, completed from reference TRBV3-1 and TRBJ1-1, reads DTAVSQTPKYLVTQMGNDKSIKCEQNLGHDTMYWYKQDSKKFLKIMFSYNNKELIINETVPNRFSPKSPDKAHLNLHINSLELGDSAVYFCASSQEGSYTEAFFGQGTRLTVV.

This clonotype was counted many times. The gene calls are TRBV20-1 and TRBJ2-1; 8 positions match TRBD2. Losses at the gene ends were 5 bases for V and 6 bases for J; bases not matched to a gene: 12. CDR1 DFQATT and CDR2 SNEGSKA come from the germline V gene (reference sequence). The CDR3 extends over 15 amino acids. CDR3 DNA: TGCAGTGCTCGAAAAAGCGGGAGAAAGGGCAATGAGCAGTTCTTC. It encodes CSARKSGRKGNEQFF.

In its sample, this clonotype was seen many times. The gene calls are TRBV3-1 and TRBJ2-5; D may be TRBD2 (6 bases). The CDR3 covers 14 residues. Germline V lookup: CDR1 LGHDT, CDR2 YNNKEL (reference sequence). V lost 11 bases and J lost 5, with 21 bases in between. CDR3 sequence reads: CAAHSRGAGETQYF. CDR3 DNA sequence: TGTGCCGCCCACTCCAGAGGGGCGGGGGAGACCCAGTACTTC.